This is a list of T cell receptor beta chains from one sample in a study of shared clonotypes between healthy human individuals. Libraries were prepared by immunoSEQ multiplex PCR; TCRdb keeps only in-frame clonotypes and omits some of them. The data contain some 470,000 clones, approximately 80% of them seen just once; the ten biggest clones take up about an eighth. Sequenced material: PBMCs. These receptors were taken from a woman aged 40-49 years in good health. Some clones in this sample may be carry-over from other donors' samples. Both conserved end residues are part of each CDR3. D genes are given only for firm matches. Some rows have no size entry. The others give once, few or many, or a class for an expanded clone.

size	D	V	J	CDR3	DNA
-	TRBD1	TRBV4-2	TRBJ2-3	CASSTGTGPTDTQYF	TGTGCCAGCAGCACCGGGACAGGCCCCACAGATACGCAGTATTTT
-	-	TRBV27	TRBJ2-2	CASKFGGGGTGELFF	TGTGCCAGCAAGTTCGGGGGAGGAGGCACCGGGGAGCTGTTTTTT
once	-	TRBV7-9	TRBJ2-7	CASSLGPGYEQYF	TGTGCCAGCAGCTTGGGTCCCGGCTACGAGCAGTACTTC
-	-	TRBV30	TRBJ1-1	CAWSLYTLNTEAFF	TGTGCCTGGAGCCTTTACACCCTGAACACTGAAGCTTTCTTT
-	-	TRBV25-1	TRBJ2-2	CASSEPGRTGELFF	TGTGCCAGCAGTGAGCCCGGTCGCACCGGGGAGCTGTTTTTT
-	-	TRBV28	TRBJ2-5	CASKDAVGPQETQYF	TGTGCCAGCAAGGACGCCGTGGGGCCACAAGAGACCCAGTACTTC
-	TRBD2	TRBV5-4	TRBJ2-3	CASRPGLAASTDTQYF	TGTGCCAGCAGACCCGGACTAGCGGCTAGCACAGATACGCAGTATTTT
few	TRBD2	TRBV4-2	TRBJ2-7	CASSPRGLDLNEQYF	TGTGCCAGCAGCCCCCGGGGACTAGATCTTAACGAGCAGTACTTC
many	TRBD2	TRBV4-1	TRBJ2-1	CASSQPLAGAGEQFF	TGCGCCAGCAGCCAGCCCCTAGCGGGAGCCGGTGAGCAGTTCTTC
once	-	TRBV11-3	TRBJ2-7	CASSSTGYEQYF	TGTGCCAGCAGCTCCACTGGGTACGAGCAGTACTTC